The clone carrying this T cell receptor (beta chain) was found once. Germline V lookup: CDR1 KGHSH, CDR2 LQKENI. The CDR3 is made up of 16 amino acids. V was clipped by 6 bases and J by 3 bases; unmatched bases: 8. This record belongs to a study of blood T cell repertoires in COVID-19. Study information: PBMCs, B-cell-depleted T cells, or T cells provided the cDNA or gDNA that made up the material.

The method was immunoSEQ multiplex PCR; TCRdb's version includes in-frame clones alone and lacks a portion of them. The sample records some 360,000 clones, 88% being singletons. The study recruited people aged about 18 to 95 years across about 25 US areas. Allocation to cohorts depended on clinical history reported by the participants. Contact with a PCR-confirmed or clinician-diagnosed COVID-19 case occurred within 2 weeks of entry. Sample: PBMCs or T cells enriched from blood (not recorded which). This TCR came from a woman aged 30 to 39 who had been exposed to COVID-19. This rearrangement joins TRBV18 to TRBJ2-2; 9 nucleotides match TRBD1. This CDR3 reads CASSPTGTGYTGELFF. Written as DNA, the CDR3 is TGTGCCAGCTCCCCCACCGGGACAGGGTACACCGGGGAGCTGTTTTTT.